A single sample is the source of the 18 T cell receptor beta chains below, sequenced in a study of cytomegalovirus exposure and HLA in healthy donors. The PCR employed 60 Vbeta primers together with 13 Jbeta primers. The data were produced by immunoSEQ multiplex PCR, yet TCRdb's version contains in-frame clones alone and is incomplete. The sample records fewer than 100,000 clones, about 74% being singletons. Material: PBMCs. These receptors originate from a female donor in good health and CMV-seronegative.

J is TRBJ2-2 and V is TRBV6-6; 8 nucleotides line up with TRBD1. The CDR3 is made up of 15 amino acids. Germline V gives CDR1 MNHNY, CDR2 SVGAGI (reference sequence). With 5 bases clipped from V and 2 bases from J, the junction kept 4 bases outside the gene matches. Here the CDR3 reads CASSTGGKNTGELFF. The CDR3 nucleotides read TGTGCCAGCAGTACAGGGGGAAAAAACACCGGGGAGCTGTTTTTT.

The V call is TRBV7-2, the J call TRBJ1-3; 8 bases map to TRBD1. Germline trimming cut 8 bases from V and 5 bases from J; bases unmatched to any gene: 5. Germline assignment: CDR1 SGHTA and CDR2 FQGNSA. This CDR3 spans 13 amino acids. This chain's CDR3 is CASGSGGRNTIYF. In DNA form, the CDR3 reads TGTGCCAGCGGGTCAGGGGGCCGAAACACCATATATTTT.

The chain carries TRBV7-3 and TRBJ2-1, with 10 bases lining up with TRBD2. Germline CDR1 is SGHTA and CDR2 is FQGTGA. Losses at the gene ends were 5 bases for V and 4 bases for J; bases not matched to a gene: 5. The length of the CDR3 is 15 residues. As DNA, the CDR3 is TGTGCCAGCAGCCCCCGGACTAGCGGTTACAATGAGCAGTTCTTC. Protein: CASSPRTSGYNEQFF.

The chain uses TRBV13 and TRBJ1-3, with D possibly TRBD1 on 5 matching bases. With 5 bases removed from V and 4 bases from J, the gap between germline ends came to 15 bases. Germline V gene sequence: CDR1 PRHDT, CDR2 FYEKMQ (reference sequence). This CDR3 has 15 residues. The CDR3 loop is CASSPRSTVGNTIYF. Here the CDR3 DNA reads TGTGCCAGCAGCCCCAGGTCGACAGTAGGAAACACCATATATTTT. Full variable domain (missing parts from reference TRBV13 and TRBJ1-3): AAGVIQSPRHLIKEKRETATLKCYPIPRHDTVYWYQQGPGQDPQFLISFYEKMQSDKGSIPDRFSAQQFSDYHSELNMSSLELGDSALYFCASSPRSTVGNTIYFGEGSWLTVV.

The V and J genes are TRBV5-1 and TRBJ1-3; perhaps TRBD1 as D (5 bases). CDR1 is SGHRS and CDR2 is YFSETQ in the germline V gene. This CDR3 is built from 14 residues. With 6 bases removed from V and 2 bases from J, the gap between germline ends came to 12 bases. CDR3: CASTLGGAGNTIYF. The CDR3 coding sequence is TGCGCCAGCACCCTGGGGGGGGCTGGAAACACCATATATTTT.

This clone has just one count. V is TRBV30 and J is TRBJ1-1; D gene unclear. The CDR3 has 13 amino acids. Germline assignment: CDR1 GTSNPN and CDR2 SVGIG (reference sequence). The V gene lost 4 bases and the J gene lost 3 bases, with 12 bases spanning the gap. CDR3 in amino acids: CAWTLSIYTEAFF. CDR3 coding DNA: TGTGCCTGGACCCTGAGCATCTACACTGAAGCTTTCTTT.

This clone was detected once. The rearrangement uses TRBV9 and TRBJ2-1, with D unclear. CDR3 length: 13 amino acids. Germline V CDR1 and CDR2: SGDLS, YYNGEE. V lost 3 bases to trimming and J lost 4 bases, with 8 bases between them. Here the CDR3 reads CASSARSYNEQFF. DNA of the CDR3: TGTGCCAGCAGCGCCAGAAGTTACAATGAGCAGTTCTTC.

This sequence joins TRBV30 and TRBJ1-4; D gene uncertain. Germline CDR1 and CDR2: GTSNPN and SVGIG (reference sequence). The CDR3 runs to 13 residues. Trimming removed 1 base at V and 6 bases at J, with 9 bases between. This CDR3 reads CAWSGQAYEKLFF. Here the CDR3 DNA reads TGTGCCTGGAGTGGGCAGGCTTATGAAAAACTGTTTTTT.

The chain links TRBV5-6 to TRBJ2-1; the D gene is possibly TRBD1 (6 bases). The CDR3 has 16 residues. Germline CDR1 and CDR2: SGHDT and YYEEEE. V was cut by 6 bases and J by 12 bases, with 28 bases left in between. CDR3 sequence (DNA): TGTGCCAGCACCGGCATTGGGGATACGAGGGGGTCCCCGCAGTTCTTC. Its translation: CASTGIGDTRGSPQFF.

The chain uses TRBV30 and TRBJ1-5; a possible D gene is TRBD1 (5 bases). This CDR3 spans 15 amino acids. The germline gives CDR1 GTSNPN, CDR2 SVGIG (reference sequence). V was trimmed by 2 bases and J by 4 bases, leaving 15 bases between them. The CDR3 loop reads CAWSLGGRGNQPQHF. The DNA for the CDR3 is TGTGCCTGGAGTCTGGGGGGAAGGGGTAATCAGCCCCAGCATTTT.

The V call is TRBV7-6, the J call TRBJ2-2; D might be TRBD1 (6 bases). This CDR3 is built from 15 residues. V was cut by 3 bases and J by 5 bases, with 13 bases left in between. Germline V lookup: CDR1 SGHVS, CDR2 FNYEAQ. CDR3 residues: CASSLRRGLTGELFF. The CDR3 DNA reads TGTGCCAGCAGCTTGCGCAGGGGCCTAACCGGGGAGCTGTTTTTT. The full variable domain, in which reference TRBV7-6 and TRBJ2-2 provide the parts outside the CDR3, is GAGVSQSPRYKVTKRGQDVALRCDPISGHVSLYWYRQALGQGPEFLTYFNYEAQQDKSGLPNDRFSAERPEGSISTLTIQRTEQRDSAMYRCASSLRRGLTGELFFGEGSRLTVL.

The chain is built from TRBV25-1 and TRBJ1-1; D perhaps matches TRBD1 (6 bases). The germline CDR1 and CDR2 sequences are MGHDK and SYGVNS. CDR3 length: 15 amino acids. Trimming removed 1 base from V and 3 bases from J, with 12 bases in between. CDR3 amino acids: CASSEFGRGDTEAFF. CDR3 sequence (DNA): TGTGCCAGCAGTGAATTCGGCAGGGGTGACACTGAAGCTTTCTTT.

This clone has a handful of counts. This chain connects TRBV2 to TRBJ1-5; D is unclear. Germline lookup yields CDR1 SNHLY and CDR2 FYNNEI. The CDR3 runs 14 residues. V was cut by 6 bases and J by 2 bases, with 11 bases left in between. The CDR3 spells CASRNSRGNQPQHF. CDR3 DNA sequence: TGTGCCAGCAGGAACTCCCGGGGCAATCAGCCCCAGCATTTT.

This rearrangement joins TRBV6-4 to TRBJ2-3; 7 nucleotides agree with TRBD1. The CDR3 is 13 amino acids. Germline V gives CDR1 MRHNA, CDR2 SNTAGT. V trimming: 4 bases; J trimming: 4 bases; junction bases outside the gene matches: 2. The DNA of the CDR3 is TGTGCCAGCAGTGTTGGACAGGCAGATACGCAGTATTTT. It yields the protein CASSVGQADTQYF.

The chain links TRBV11-2 to TRBJ2-7, with 8 positions matching TRBD2. Germline assignment: CDR1 SGHAT and CDR2 FQNNGV. The CDR3 is made up of 15 amino acids. V lost 6 bases to trimming and J lost 3 bases; unmatched junction nucleotides: 10. The CDR3 here is CASSPRRLAGYEQYF. The CDR3 DNA is TGTGCCAGCAGTCCCCGCCGGCTAGCGGGCTACGAGCAGTACTTC.

The gene calls are TRBV18 and TRBJ1-1; D ambiguous. The CDR3 has 13 residues. Trimming took off 2 bases at V and 1 base at J, with 5 bases between the two ends. Per the germline V gene, CDR1 is KGHSH and CDR2 is LQKENI. Here the CDR3 DNA reads TGTGCCAGCTCACCAAAACAGAACACTGAAGCTTTCTTT. Its protein product is CASSPKQNTEAFF.

This chain joins TRBV29-1 and TRBJ1-2, with D possibly matching TRBD1 (5 bases). The CDR3 is 16 amino acids. V was pared by 1 base and J by 0 bases, with 15 bases between. Per the germline V gene, CDR1 is SQVTM and CDR2 is ANQGSEA. The DNA for the CDR3 is TGCAGCGTTGAAGGGCGGACACCCTACGCTAACTATGGCTACACCTTC. Residues: CSVEGRTPYANYGYTF.

This clone showed up just a few times. The rearrangement uses TRBV30 and TRBJ2-2, with 14 bases aligning to TRBD2. V trimming: 3 bases; J trimming: 5 bases; junction bases outside the gene matches: 5. CDR1 is GTSNPN, CDR2 SVGIG, per germline (reference sequence). The CDR3 spans 16 residues. The CDR3 region is CAWSGTSGSPTGELFF. For the CDR3, the DNA is TGTGCCTGGAGCGGGACTAGCGGGAGCCCAACCGGGGAGCTGTTTTTT. Complete variable domain (other parts from reference TRBV30 and TRBJ2-2): SQTIHQWPATLVQPVGSPLSLECTVEGTSNPNLYWYRQAAGRGLQLLFYSVGIGQISSEVPQNLSASRPQDRQFILSSKKLLLSDSGFYLCAWSGTSGSPTGELFFGEGSRLTVL.